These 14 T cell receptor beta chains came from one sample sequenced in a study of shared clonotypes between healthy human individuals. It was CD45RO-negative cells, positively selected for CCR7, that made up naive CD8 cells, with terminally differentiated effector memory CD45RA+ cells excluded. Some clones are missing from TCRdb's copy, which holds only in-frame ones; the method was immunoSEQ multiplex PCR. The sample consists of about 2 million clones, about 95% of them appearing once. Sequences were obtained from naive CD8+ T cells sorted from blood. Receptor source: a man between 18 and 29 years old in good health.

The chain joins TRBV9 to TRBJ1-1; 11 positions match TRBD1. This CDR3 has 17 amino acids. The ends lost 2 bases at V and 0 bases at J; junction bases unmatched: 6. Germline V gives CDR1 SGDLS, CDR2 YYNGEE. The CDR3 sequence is CASSVGTGGGLNTEAFF. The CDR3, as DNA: TGTGCCAGCAGCGTTGGGACAGGGGGTGGCTTGAACACTGAAGCTTTCTTT.

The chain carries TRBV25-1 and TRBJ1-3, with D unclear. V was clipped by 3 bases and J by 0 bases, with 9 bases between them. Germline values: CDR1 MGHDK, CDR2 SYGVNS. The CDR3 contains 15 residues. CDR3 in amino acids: CASSDGLFSGNTIYF. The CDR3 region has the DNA TGTGCCAGCAGTGACGGGTTGTTCTCTGGAAACACCATATATTTT.

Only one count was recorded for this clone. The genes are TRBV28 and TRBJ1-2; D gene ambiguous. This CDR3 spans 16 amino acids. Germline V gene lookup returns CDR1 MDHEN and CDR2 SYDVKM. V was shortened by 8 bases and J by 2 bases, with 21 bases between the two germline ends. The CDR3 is CASSNIGTVFNYGYTF. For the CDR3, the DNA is TGTGCCAGCTCGAATATAGGTACAGTGTTCAACTATGGCTACACCTTC.

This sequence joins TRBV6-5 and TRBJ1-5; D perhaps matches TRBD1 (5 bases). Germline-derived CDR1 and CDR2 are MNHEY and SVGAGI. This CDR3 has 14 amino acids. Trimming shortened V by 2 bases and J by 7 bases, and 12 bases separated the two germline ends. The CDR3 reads CASSYLPGHQPQHF. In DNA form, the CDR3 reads TGTGCCAGCAGTTACCTGCCAGGGCACCAGCCCCAGCATTTT.

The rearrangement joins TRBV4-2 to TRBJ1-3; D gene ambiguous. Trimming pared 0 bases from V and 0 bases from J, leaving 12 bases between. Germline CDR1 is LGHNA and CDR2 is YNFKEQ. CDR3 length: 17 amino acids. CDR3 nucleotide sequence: TGTGCCAGCAGCCAAGATGCGCCAGAGACCTCTGGAAACACCATATATTTT. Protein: CASSQDAPETSGNTIYF.

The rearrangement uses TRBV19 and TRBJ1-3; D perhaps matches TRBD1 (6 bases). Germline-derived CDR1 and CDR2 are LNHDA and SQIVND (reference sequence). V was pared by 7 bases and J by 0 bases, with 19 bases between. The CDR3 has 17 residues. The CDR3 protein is CASTDPDRTASGNTIYF. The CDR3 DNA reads TGTGCCAGTACTGACCCGGATCGGACAGCCTCTGGAAACACCATATATTTT.

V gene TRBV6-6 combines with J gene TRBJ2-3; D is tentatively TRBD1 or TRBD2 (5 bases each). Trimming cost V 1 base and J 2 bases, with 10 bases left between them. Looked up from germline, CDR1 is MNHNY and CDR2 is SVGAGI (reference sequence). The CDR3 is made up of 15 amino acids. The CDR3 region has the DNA TGTGCCAGCAGTTACTGGGGGAGAGACACAGATACGCAGTATTTT. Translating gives CASSYWGRDTDTQYF.

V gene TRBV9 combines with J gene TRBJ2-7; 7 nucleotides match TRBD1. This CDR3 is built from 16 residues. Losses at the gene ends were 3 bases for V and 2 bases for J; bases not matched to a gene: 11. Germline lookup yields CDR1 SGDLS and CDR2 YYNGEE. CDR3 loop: CASSARSGTDPYEQYF. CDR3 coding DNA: TGTGCCAGCAGCGCCCGATCCGGGACAGATCCCTACGAGCAGTACTTC. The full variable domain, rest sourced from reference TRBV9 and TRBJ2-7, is DSGVTQTPKHLITATGQRVTLRCSPRSGDLSVYWYQQSLDQGLQFLIQYYNGEERAKGNILERFSAQQFPDLHSELNLSSLELGDSALYFCASSARSGTDPYEQYFGPGTRLTVT.

CDR3 sequence reads: CASSIGTGLTEAFF. The CDR3 nucleotides are TGTGCCAGTAGTATAGGTACGGGGCTCACTGAAGCTTTCTTT. The rearrangement uses TRBV19 and TRBJ1-1; D is possibly TRBD1 (5 bases). The CDR3 is 14 residues long. Germline V gene data show CDR1 as LNHDA and CDR2 as SQIVND (reference sequence). V lost 1 base and J lost 4, with 10 bases in between.

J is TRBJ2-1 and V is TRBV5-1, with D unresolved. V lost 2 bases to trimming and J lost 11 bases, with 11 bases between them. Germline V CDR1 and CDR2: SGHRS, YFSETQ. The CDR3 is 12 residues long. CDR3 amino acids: CASSFIDLQQFF. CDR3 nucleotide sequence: TGCGCCAGCAGCTTCATTGACTTACAGCAGTTCTTC. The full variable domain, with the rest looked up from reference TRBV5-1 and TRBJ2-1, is KAGVTQTPRYLIKTRGQQVTLSCSPISGHRSVSWYQQTPGQGLQFLFEYFSETQRNKGNFPGRFSGRQFSNSRSEMNVSTLELGDSALYLCASSFIDLQQFFGPGTRLTVL.

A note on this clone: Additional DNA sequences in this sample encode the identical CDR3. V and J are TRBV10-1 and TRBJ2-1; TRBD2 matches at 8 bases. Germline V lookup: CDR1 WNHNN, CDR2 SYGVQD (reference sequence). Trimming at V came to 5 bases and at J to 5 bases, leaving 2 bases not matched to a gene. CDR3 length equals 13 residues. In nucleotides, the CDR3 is TGCGCCAGCAGTCCACTAGCGGACAATGAGCAGTTCTTC. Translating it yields CASSPLADNEQFF.

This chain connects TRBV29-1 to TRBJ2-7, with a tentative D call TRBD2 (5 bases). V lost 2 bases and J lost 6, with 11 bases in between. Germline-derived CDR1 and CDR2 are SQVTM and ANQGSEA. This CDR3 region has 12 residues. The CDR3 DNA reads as TGCAGCGTTGAATGGCCCGAGGGCGAGCAGTACTTC. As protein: CSVEWPEGEQYF.

The CDR3 bases are TGCGCCAGCAGCTTGATGACAGACTCCACAGATACGCAGTATTTT. Its protein is CASSLMTDSTDTQYF. V is TRBV5-1 and J is TRBJ2-3, with TRBD1 as a possible D gene (5 bases). Deletions cut 1 base from V and 2 bases from J, with 11 bases between. Germline V gene sequence: CDR1 SGHRS, CDR2 YFSETQ. The CDR3 is made up of 15 amino acids.

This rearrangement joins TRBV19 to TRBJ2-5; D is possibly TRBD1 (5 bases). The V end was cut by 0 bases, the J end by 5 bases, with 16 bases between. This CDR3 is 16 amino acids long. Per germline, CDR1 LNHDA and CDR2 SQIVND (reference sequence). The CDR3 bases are TGTGCCAGTAGTATAGATAAACAGGCTTCACTGGAGACCCAGTACTTC. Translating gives CASSIDKQASLETQYF.